The rows below give T cell receptor beta chains drawn from one sample of a study of control samples from healthy donors and cancer patients. Profiled with immunoSEQ multiplex PCR; TCRdb holds only in-frame clones, not every one. The sample lists approximately 90,000 clones; approximately 81% were seen once. Sequences were obtained from blood. Every receptor here comes from a middle-aged woman in good health. The CDR3 runs from the conserved cysteine through the conserved F or W. D genes are given only for firm matches. Not every row has a clone size; where given, it reads once, few, many or a size class.

CDR3	DNA	V	J	D	size
CASSSRLAYEQYF	TGTGCCAGCAGCTCCCGACTAGCCTACGAGCAGTACTTC	TRBV7-2	TRBJ2-7	NA	NA
CASSPGQGGSPLHF	TGTGCCAGCAGCCCGGGACAGGGCGGTTCACCCCTCCACTTT	TRBV5-5	TRBJ1-6	TRBD1	once
CASSLSVGRDTEAFF	TGTGCCAGCAGCTTGTCGGTGGGGAGGGACACTGAAGCTTTCTTT	TRBV11-3	TRBJ1-1	NA	NA
CASSGGVGAGELFF	TGTGCCAGCAGCGGGGGGGTCGGGGCCGGGGAGCTGTTTTTT	TRBV5-4	TRBJ2-2	TRBD2	NA
CASSLRFLGQGKNQPQHF	TGTGCCAGCAGCTTAAGGTTTTTGGGACAGGGAAAGAATCAGCCCCAGCATTTT	TRBV7-2	TRBJ1-5	TRBD1	once
CASSPPGAETQYF	TGTGCCAGCTCACCACCGGGGGCAGAGACCCAGTACTTC	TRBV18	TRBJ2-5	NA	NA
CASSRDRETQYF	TGTGCCAGCAGCAGGGACAGAGAGACCCAGTACTTC	TRBV6-6	TRBJ2-5	TRBD1	NA
CASSVAVRVDEQFF	TGTGCCAGCAGCGTAGCTGTGCGGGTCGATGAGCAGTTCTTC	TRBV9	TRBJ2-1	NA	many
CACDLWVRTSGFNEQFF	TGTGCCTGTGATTTGTGGGTCCGGACTAGCGGCTTCAATGAGCAGTTCTTC	TRBV30	TRBJ2-1	TRBD2	NA
CASSLASANYGYTF	TGTGCCAGCAGCTTAGCGTCTGCTAACTATGGCTACACCTTC	TRBV7-2	TRBJ1-2	NA	once
CASSPPYPRAAYEQYF	TGTGCCAGCTCACCACCTTATCCCAGGGCTGCCTACGAGCAGTACTTC	TRBV18	TRBJ2-7	NA	NA
CASSQDGGVTLHF	TGTGCCAGCAGCCAAGATGGGGGGGTCACCCTCCACTTT	TRBV3-1/TRBV3-2	TRBJ1-6	NA	few
CASSPPGTSNTEAFF	TGTGCCAGCAGCCCGCCCGGGACAAGTAACACTGAAGCTTTCTTT	TRBV7-2	TRBJ1-1	NA	many
CAISEGRPGDTQYF	TGTGCCATCAGTGAGGGCCGGCCCGGGGATACGCAGTATTTT	TRBV10-3	TRBJ2-3	NA	NA
CASSKFANTEAFF	TGTGCCAGCAGCAAATTTGCGAACACTGAAGCTTTCTTT	TRBV21-1	TRBJ1-1	NA	medium-sized
CASSQDRGTTGANVLTF	TGCGCCAGCAGCCAAGATCGGGGGACAACGGGGGCCAACGTCCTGACTTTC	TRBV4-1	TRBJ2-6	NA	NA
CAWRHRGGNTIYF	TGTGCCTGGAGACACAGGGGTGGAAACACCATATATTTT	TRBV30	TRBJ1-3	TRBD1	NA
CASRSGGSGNQPQHF	TGTGCCAGCAGATCTGGGGGTAGCGGCAATCAGCCCCAGCATTTT	TRBV27	TRBJ1-5	NA	few
CASSLGLAATSSTDTQYF	TGCGCCAGCAGCTTGGGACTAGCGGCGACCTCTAGCACAGATACGCAGTATTTT	TRBV5-1	TRBJ2-3	TRBD2	NA
CSGRTSGHYNEQFF	TGCAGCGGCAGGACTAGCGGGCACTACAATGAGCAGTTCTTC	TRBV29-1	TRBJ2-1	TRBD2	NA
CASSQRASGMWSQYF	TGTGCCAGCAGCCAAAGGGCTAGCGGGATGTGGTCCCAGTACTTC	TRBV7-9	TRBJ2-5	TRBD2	NA
CAISGDGGSTDTQYF	TGTGCCATCAGTGGGGATGGCGGATCCACAGATACGCAGTATTTT	TRBV10-3	TRBJ2-3	NA	NA